Following are 21 T cell receptor beta chains from one sample sequenced in a study of spatial heterogeneity in lung cancer. The time point: sample taken at primary tumor resection. TCRdb passed the 5' RACE reads through MiXCR, listing each CDR3 protein once. The sample has around 14,000 distinct CDR3 sequences, 3.6% seen once. The sequencing here drew on normal lung tissue next to the tumor, taken at surgery. The receptor set was obtained from a male donor with early-stage non-small cell lung cancer.

This clonotype was seen at least ten times. This beta chain came through as a stray read in a library set up for alpha chains, and its size says little. The chain has TRBV18 and TRBJ2-5, with D perhaps assigned TRBD1 or TRBD2 (6 bases each). This CDR3 comprises 15 residues. Trimming took off 1 base at V and 4 bases at J, with 13 bases between the two ends. Germline assignment: CDR1 KGHSH and CDR2 LQKENI. The CDR3 bases are TGTGCCAGCTCACCACGGGGGGCCCTACGAGAGACCCAGTACTTC. This gives the protein CASSPRGALRETQYF.

This clonotype was seen repeatedly, ten times or more. The size of this beta chain means little, since it is a stray read in a library made for alpha chains. The rearrangement uses TRBV27 and TRBJ1-1; D gene ambiguous. Germline-derived CDR1 and CDR2 are MNHEY and SMNVEV (reference sequence). The CDR3 loop spans 14 amino acids. V was cut by 5 bases and J by 6 bases, with 16 bases left in between. This CDR3 is CASSPTLFGPEAFF. The CDR3 nucleotides are TGTGCCAGCAGTCCCACTCTTTTCGGACCTGAAGCTTTCTTT.

This clonotype was seen at least ten times. The library was prepared for alpha chains; this beta chain is a stray read, so its frequency means little. The genes are TRBV5-1 and TRBJ2-1, with D perhaps TRBD1 (6 bases). Germline CDR1 is SGHRS and CDR2 is YFSETQ. The CDR3 covers 13 residues. V was shortened by 2 bases and J by 5 bases, with 8 bases between the two germline ends. This chain's CDR3 is CASSFAGDNEQFF. The CDR3 DNA is TGCGCCAGCAGCTTTGCAGGGGACAATGAGCAGTTCTTC.

This clonotype occurred many times. This beta chain was picked up by a library intended for alpha chains and is off target, so its count carries little meaning. V and J are TRBV27 and TRBJ1-2; no clear D. The V gene lost 8 bases and the J gene lost 3 bases, with 19 bases spanning the gap. CDR3 length equals 15 residues. Per the germline V gene, CDR1 is MNHEY and CDR2 is SMNVEV (reference sequence). The CDR3 coding sequence is TGTGCCAGCGCCGACATAGACGCAAATGACTATGGCTACACCTTC. It encodes CASADIDANDYGYTF.

This clonotype has ten or more counts. This beta chain is off target for a library built for alpha chains, so its abundance means little. The CDR3 DNA reads TGTGCCAGCAGCTGGACAGTTCTGAACACTGAAGCTTTCTTT. Residues: CASSWTVLNTEAFF. The J gene is TRBJ1-1, the V gene TRBV5-6; TRBD1 might be the D (6 bases). Germline loops: CDR1 SGHDT, CDR2 YYEEEE. Deletions cut 3 bases from V and 0 bases from J, with 9 bases between. The CDR3 runs to 14 residues.

In its sample, this clonotype is medium-sized. This beta chain is an off-target read within a library intended for alpha chains, so its frequency means little. The CDR3 sequence is CASSLVTGETQYF. Written as DNA, the CDR3 is TGTGCCAGCAGCTTAGTTACTGGAGAGACCCAGTACTTC. J is TRBJ2-5 and V is TRBV7-2; D unclear. CDR1 SGHTA and CDR2 FQGNSA come from the germline V gene. This CDR3 contains 13 residues. V was pared by 1 base and J by 4 bases, with 7 bases between. Based on the CDR3 plus reference TRBV7-2 and TRBJ2-5, the full variable domain is GAGVSQSPSNKVTEKGKDVELRCDPISGHTALYWYRQSLGQGLEFLIYFQGNSAPDKSGLPSDRFSAERTGGSVSTLTIQRTQQEDSAVYLCASSLVTGETQYFGPGTRLLVL.

This clonotype appeared many times. This beta chain is an off-target read within a library intended for alpha chains, so its frequency means little. The chain is built from TRBV7-2 and TRBJ1-6, with D possibly being TRBD1 (6 bases). The CDR3 is 18 residues long. Deletions cut 4 bases from V and 2 bases from J, with 18 bases between. Germline CDR1 reads SGHTA; CDR2 reads FQGNSA. Written as DNA, the CDR3 is TGTGCCAGCAGCTCCCCAATTGACAGGACTACCTATAATTCACCCCTCCACTTT. Its protein product is CASSSPIDRTTYNSPLHF.

This clonotype showed up many times. Since it is a stray read in a library aimed at alpha chains, this beta chain has a size that is not meaningful. The V and J genes are TRBV7-9 and TRBJ2-1; D gene unclear. The CDR3 is made up of 13 amino acids. The germline V and J ends were trimmed by 1 base and 8 bases, with 9 bases remaining between them. CDR1 and CDR2 from the germline V gene are SEHNR and FQNEAQ (reference sequence). CDR3 sequence reads: CASSLEVSHEQFF. In DNA, the CDR3 is TGTGCCAGCAGCTTAGAGGTTAGCCATGAGCAGTTCTTC.

This clonotype was observed many times. Because this beta chain is a stray read in a library intended to capture alpha chains, its abundance should not be given much weight. This chain uses TRBV20-1 with TRBJ1-2; D is uncertain. The CDR3 is 15 amino acids. V was clipped by 0 bases and J by 0 bases, with 11 bases between them. Germline values: CDR1 DFQATT, CDR2 SNEGSKA (reference sequence). The CDR3 loop is CSARENHLTNYGYTF. Written as DNA, the CDR3 is TGCAGTGCTAGAGAGAACCACTTAACTAACTATGGCTACACCTTC.

This clonotype was recorded at least ten times. A library made for alpha chains picked up this beta chain off target, so its size means little. The chain recombines TRBV20-1 with TRBJ2-3, with 7 bases identical to TRBD2. The CDR3 loop spans 15 amino acids. Losses at the gene ends were 2 bases for V and 5 bases for J; bases not matched to a gene: 10. CDR1 and CDR2 (germline): DFQATT, SNEGSKA (reference sequence). The CDR3 region has the DNA TGCAGTGCTAGAACTGCTAGCGGTTACCAAGATACGCAGTATTTT. Its protein is CSARTASGYQDTQYF.

This clonotype has ten or more counts. In a library made to pick up alpha chains, this beta chain is a stray read with a size that means little. The chain is built from TRBV15 and TRBJ1-2; a possible D gene is TRBD1 (5 bases). Germline CDR1 LNHNV, CDR2 YYDKDF (reference sequence). Trimming pared 0 bases from V and 8 bases from J, leaving 7 bases between. The CDR3 sequence is 12 residues long. Here the CDR3 DNA reads TGTGCCACCAGCAGAGATCGGGGCGGCTACACCTTC. Amino acid sequence: CATSRDRGGYTF.

This clonotype showed up many times. The size of this beta chain means little, since it is a stray read in a library made for alpha chains. This chain joins TRBV20-1 and TRBJ2-1; TRBD1 might be the D (5 bases). The germline V and J ends were trimmed by 0 bases and 4 bases, with 13 bases remaining between them. Germline CDR1 and CDR2: DFQATT and SNEGSKA (reference sequence). This CDR3 has 15 residues. CDR3 region: CSARDRKGYYNEQFF. CDR3 nucleotides: TGCAGTGCTAGAGATCGGAAGGGGTATTACAATGAGCAGTTCTTC.

This clonotype showed up many times. This beta chain represents an off-target read in a library built for alpha chains; its size is of limited meaning. This chain joins TRBV10-2 and TRBJ1-1; a weak D match, TRBD1 (5 bases). V dropped 7 bases and J dropped 8 bases, with 17 bases sitting between them. The germline CDR1 and CDR2 sequences are WSHSY and SAAADI. The CDR3 is made up of 13 amino acids. CDR3 DNA sequence: TGCGCCAGCAACGACTGGCAGGGTACGGAAGCTTTCTTT. Its translation is CASNDWQGTEAFF.

Ten or more counts support this clonotype. Within a library made for alpha chains, this beta chain is off target, and its count is uninformative. The genes are TRBV15 and TRBJ2-7; D possibly matches TRBD1 or TRBD2 (5 bases each). This CDR3 has 15 residues. Trimming pared 0 bases from V and 4 bases from J, leaving 13 bases between. Looked up from germline, CDR1 is LNHNV and CDR2 is YYDKDF (reference sequence). The CDR3 protein is CATSRDLAGGYEQYF. The CDR3 coding sequence is TGTGCCACCAGCAGAGATTTGGCTGGGGGATACGAGCAGTACTTC.

This clonotype was recorded many times. Being off target in a library aimed at alpha chains, this beta chain has a size of little meaning. The rearrangement links TRBV20-1 to TRBJ1-2; TRBD1 matches 8 bases. The CDR3 runs 17 residues. Germline V gene sequence: CDR1 DFQATT, CDR2 SNEGSKA (reference sequence). With V trimmed by 4 bases and J by 1 base, 14 bases remained unmatched. The CDR3 nucleotides read TGCAGTGCTAACCGACTTGGGGGACAGGAAAATAACTATGGCTACACCTTC. Protein sequence: CSANRLGGQENNYGYTF.

Ten or more counts support this clonotype. This beta chain is an unintended read in a library built for alpha chains; its size means little. The DNA of the CDR3 is TGTGCCAGCAGCCATGGACTGACTAGCGGCTCCTACAATGAGCAGTTCTTC. It encodes CASSHGLTSGSYNEQFF. V and J are TRBV3-1 and TRBJ2-1, with TRBD2 matching over 9 bases. The V segment lost 3 bases and the J segment 0 bases; nucleotides outside the gene matches: 6. The CDR3 covers 17 residues. Germline-derived CDR1 and CDR2 are LGHDT and YNNKEL (reference sequence).

The table lists this clonotype with many counts. The library was built for alpha chains, so this beta chain is an off-target read and its size means little. This chain links TRBV7-9 with TRBJ2-4; TRBD2 is a possible D gene (6 bases). V gave up 6 bases and J gave up 0 bases, with 12 bases separating them. The CDR3 contains 15 residues. Germline CDR1 is SEHNR and CDR2 is FQNEAQ (reference sequence). DNA of the CDR3: TGTGCCAGCAGGCGGGATCCGGGAGCCAAAAACATTCAGTACTTC. It yields the protein CASRRDPGAKNIQYF.

This clonotype was seen many times. This beta chain lies outside the target of a library built for alpha chains; its clone size means little. The chain has TRBV20-1 and TRBJ2-7; 14 bases map to TRBD2. CDR1 is DFQATT and CDR2 is SNEGSKA in the germline V gene (reference sequence). This CDR3 is 14 amino acids long. Trimming removed 5 bases from V and 6 bases from J; junction bases left unmatched: 6. The CDR3, as DNA: TGCAGTGCTTCCGGGACTAGCGGGAGAGGCGAGCAGTACTTC. Residues: CSASGTSGRGEQYF.

This clonotype was found many times. Because the library targeted alpha chains, this beta chain is an off-target read whose size means little. The rearrangement uses TRBV2 and TRBJ1-1; unclear D gene. CDR3 length: 14 residues. CDR1 and CDR2 (germline): SNHLY, FYNNEI. With 6 bases removed from V and 5 bases from J, the gap between germline ends came to 16 bases. The CDR3 region has the DNA TGTGCCAGCAGGGTCTCCGGGTTAGGAACTGAAGCTTTCTTT. Protein: CASRVSGLGTEAFF.

This clonotype was seen at least ten times. The library was designed around alpha chains, so this beta chain is a stray read whose abundance carries little weight. V and J are TRBV5-1 and TRBJ2-7, with D possibly matching TRBD1 (6 bases). The germline V gene has CDR1 SGHRS and CDR2 YFSETQ. V was shortened by 4 bases and J by 3 bases, with 14 bases between the two germline ends. The CDR3 contains 14 residues. In nucleotides, the CDR3 is TGCGCCAGCAGCCGGGGACAAGGTGACTACGAGCAGTACTTC. Translating it yields CASSRGQGDYEQYF.

This clonotype came up many times. This beta chain turned up in a library designed for alpha chains; as an off-target read, its abundance says little. This chain uses TRBV5-6 with TRBJ2-2; TRBD2 is a possible D gene (5 bases). V shed 3 bases and J shed 6 bases, with 15 bases lying between them. From germline, CDR1 is SGHDT and CDR2 YYEEEE. The CDR3 has 15 amino acids. The DNA for the CDR3 is TGTGCCAGCAGCTACGGACTGAGCGCAGCCGGGGAGCTGTTTTTT. This translates into CASSYGLSAAGELFF. The full variable domain, its missing parts supplied by reference TRBV5-6 and TRBJ2-2, is DAGVTQSPTHLIKTRGQQVTLRCSPKSGHDTVSWYQQALGQGPQFIFQYYEEEERQRGNFPDRFSGHQFPNYSSELNVNALLLGDSALYLCASSYGLSAAGELFFGEGSRLTVL.